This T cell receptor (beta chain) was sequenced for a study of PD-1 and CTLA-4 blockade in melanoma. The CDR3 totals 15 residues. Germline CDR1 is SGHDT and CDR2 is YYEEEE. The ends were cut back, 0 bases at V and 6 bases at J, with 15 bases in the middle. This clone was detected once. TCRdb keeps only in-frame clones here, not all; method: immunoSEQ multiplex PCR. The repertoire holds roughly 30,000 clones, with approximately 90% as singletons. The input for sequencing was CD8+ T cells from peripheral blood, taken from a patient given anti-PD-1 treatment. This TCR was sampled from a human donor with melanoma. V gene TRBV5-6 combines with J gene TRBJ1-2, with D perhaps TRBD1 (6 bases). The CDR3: CASSLAGASVDGYTF. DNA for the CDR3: TGTGCCAGCAGCTTGGCAGGGGCCTCGGTTGATGGCTACACCTTC. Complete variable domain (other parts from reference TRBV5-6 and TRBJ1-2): DAGVTQSPTHLIKTRGQQVTLRCSPKSGHDTVSWYQQALGQGPQFIFQYYEEEERQRGNFPDRFSGHQFPNYSSELNVNALLLGDSALYLCASSLAGASVDGYTFGSGTRLTVV.